The clone carrying this T cell receptor (beta chain) was counted only a few times. The antigen is not known. The junction and the germline gene differ at one end; a read error may be behind it. One entry per CDR3 protein, called by TCRdb with MiXCR from the 5' RACE reads. This repertoire shows roughly 620,000 distinct CDR3 sequences, 15% to 20% found once; its top ten account for around 12%. This sample is part of a study of T-cell memory formation after mild COVID-19. Overall study findings and caveats: CM and EM subsets held most contracting CD4+ clones; EMRA held CD8+ ones. Clones from the second wave (peaking day 37) had unconfirmed SARS-CoV-2 specificity.

The CDR3 is 14 residues long. Germline CDR1 reads SSHAT; CDR2 reads FNYEAQ (reference sequence). This sequence was found in an adult woman who had mild COVID-19 (a few samples of this study predate the infection). Cell type and time point are not known. This chain links TRBV7-7 with TRBJ2-5; 8 nucleotides align to TRBD2. Sequencing was performed on PBMCs or a T cell subset sorted from them (not recorded which). The DNA of the CDR3 is TGTGCTAGCAGCTTTAGCGGGGTCCGGGAGACCCAGTACTTC. This encodes CASSFSGVRETQYF. Full variable domain (rest looked up from reference TRBV7-7 and TRBJ2-5): GAGVSQSPRYKVTKRGQDVTLRCDPISSHATLYWYQQALGQGPEFLTYFNYEAQPDKSGLPSDRFSAERPEGSISTLTIQRTEQRDSAMYRCASSFSGVRETQYFGPGTRLLVL.